The T cell receptor (beta chain) under discussion was sequenced for a study of early T cells in non-severe SARS-CoV-2 infection. Across the whole study: Bulk RNA isolated from unsorted whole blood underwent sequencing; chains were not paired.

This CDR3 is 15 amino acids long. Germline CDR1 is SGHVS and CDR2 is FQNEAQ. Deletions cut 5 bases from V and 0 bases from J, with 10 bases between. The protocol attached unique molecular identifiers to individual cDNA molecules. In TCRdb, the 5' RACE reads were re-called with MiXCR into one record per CDR3 protein. Counted here are 87,000 or so distinct CDR3 sequences, 11% to 15% occurring once; the ten biggest clones make up about 6%. Ten or more counts support this clonotype. Sequencing was done on a sample of whole blood. V gene TRBV7-8 combines with J gene TRBJ1-4, with D perhaps matching TRBD1 (5 bases). The sequence came from an adult who was a healthcare worker with PCR-confirmed SARS-CoV-2 infection or an uninfected control (not recorded which). CDR3 amino acids: CASSPRVATNEKLFF. The DNA for the CDR3 is TGTGCCAGCAGCCCCAGGGTTGCAACTAATGAAAAACTGTTTTTT.